The 23 T cell receptor beta chains presented below share a single source sample, sequenced in a study of blood T cell repertoires in COVID-19 (TCRdb year 2020). Libraries were built with the immunoSEQ multiplex PCR assay. Sourced from immuneACCESS, this table was stored by TCRdb with only in-frame sequences that have V and J called. A share of the clones is absent; for the studies checked, an unresolved V gene accounts for under half, and the remainder has no known explanation. The sample table lists a few hundred thousand clones, 80% to 90% of them with a count of one. 4.3% of the sample is in the top ten clones. Material: PBMCs or T cells enriched from blood (not recorded which). These receptor sequences come from a woman in her thirties who had recovered from COVID-19.

This rearrangement joins TRBV11-1 to TRBJ1-2, with D possibly being TRBD1 (5 bases). Trimming stripped 1 base from V and 2 bases from J, with 11 bases between. The CDR3 extends over 15 amino acids. The germline gives CDR1 SGHAT, CDR2 FQDESV (reference sequence). CDR3 protein: CASSLGQGVNYGYTF. The CDR3 DNA sequence: TGTGCCAGCAGCTTAGGCCAGGGCGTCAACTATGGCTACACCTTC.

The V call is TRBV28, the J call TRBJ1-5; 9 nucleotides match TRBD1. The CDR3 extends over 14 amino acids. Germline-derived CDR1 and CDR2 are MDHEN and SYDVKM. Losses at the gene ends were 6 bases for V and 7 bases for J; bases not matched to a gene: 7. In DNA, the CDR3 is TGTGCCAGCAGCCAGGACAGGGGAAACCAGCCCCAGCATTTT. This translates into CASSQDRGNQPQHF.

The J gene is TRBJ1-2, the V gene TRBV28, with D tentatively TRBD1 (5 bases). Germline CDR1 reads MDHEN; CDR2 reads SYDVKM. The CDR3 is 12 residues long. The V and J ends lost 7 bases and 3 bases respectively, with 9 bases between them. CDR3 sequence: CASKGNYYGYTF. The CDR3 DNA reads TGTGCCAGCAAGGGGAACTACTATGGCTACACCTTC.

The chain combines TRBV30 with TRBJ1-2, with D tentatively TRBD1 (6 bases). Germline values: CDR1 GTSNPN, CDR2 SVGIG (reference sequence). Trimming left V 3 bases short and J 3 bases short, with 11 bases between. The CDR3 loop spans 13 amino acids. CDR3 sequence reads: CAWRHGTHYGYTF. The DNA for the CDR3 is TGTGCCTGGAGGCATGGGACACACTATGGCTACACCTTC.

The chain couples TRBV29-1 to TRBJ1-2; a possible D gene is TRBD1 (5 bases). CDR1 is SQVTM and CDR2 is ANQGSEA in the germline V gene. Trimming left V 4 bases short and J 8 bases short, with 11 bases between. This CDR3 region has 11 residues. The CDR3 DNA sequence: TGCAGCGTTGGCGGGGGTAACGGCTACACCTTC. Translation: CSVGGGNGYTF.

The chain combines TRBV10-3 with TRBJ1-5; D is ambiguous. Germline CDR1 reads ENHRY; CDR2 reads SYGVKD. The length of the CDR3 is 13 residues. Trimming pared 4 bases from V and 4 bases from J, leaving 8 bases between. Here the CDR3 reads CAISVEKNQPQHF. For the CDR3, the DNA is TGTGCCATCAGTGTAGAGAAAAATCAGCCCCAGCATTTT.

This clone occurred a few times. This sequence joins TRBV28 and TRBJ1-2, with D perhaps matching TRBD1 (5 bases). V was trimmed by 7 bases and J by 0 bases, leaving 21 bases between them. The CDR3 consists of 17 residues. Germline V CDR1 and CDR2: MDHEN, SYDVKM. The CDR3 coding sequence is TGTGCCAGCAACCCGCCCCCCGGAACAGGATCTAACTATGGCTACACCTTC. This gives the protein CASNPPPGTGSNYGYTF.

Here the CDR3 DNA reads TGTGCCAGCAGCTTGAAACGGGAGGCTACCTACGAGCAGTACTTC. This gives the protein CASSLKREATYEQYF. The chain employs TRBV5-4 and TRBJ2-7, with 7 bases matching TRBD2. In germline, CDR1 is SGHNT, CDR2 YYREEE (reference sequence). V trimming: 1 base; J trimming: 2 bases; junction bases outside the gene matches: 6. The CDR3 is 15 amino acids. Drawing the rest from reference TRBV5-4 and TRBJ2-7, the complete variable domain is ETGVTQSPTHLIKTRGQQVTLRCSSQSGHNTVSWYQQALGQGPQFIFQYYREEENGRGNFPPRFSGLQFPNYSSELNVNALELDDSALYLCASSLKREATYEQYFGPGTRLTVT.

The rearrangement uses TRBV7-9 and TRBJ2-7; 7 bases match TRBD1. The V gene's germline CDR1 is SEHNR and CDR2 FQNEAQ (reference sequence). Trimming took 5 bases from V and 6 from J; bases not matched to a gene: 10. This CDR3 spans 14 amino acids. The CDR3 sequence: CASSRLDRAREQYF. The CDR3 region has the DNA TGTGCCAGCAGCCGACTCGACAGGGCCCGCGAGCAGTACTTC.

This chain connects TRBV18 to TRBJ1-2; TRBD1 might be the D (5 bases). The CDR3 extends over 15 amino acids. Trimming left V 3 bases short and J 2 bases short, with 13 bases between. Germline assignment: CDR1 KGHSH and CDR2 LQKENI. This CDR3 is CASSPGQGHNYGYTF. The CDR3 DNA reads as TGTGCCAGCTCACCCGGTCAGGGTCACAACTATGGCTACACCTTC.

This chain uses TRBV6-5 with TRBJ2-5; 8 bases fit TRBD1. Per the germline V gene, CDR1 is MNHEY and CDR2 is SVGAGI. V dropped 4 bases and J dropped 4; count of bases not matched to a gene: 2. The CDR3 consists of 13 residues. CDR3 bases: TGTGCCAGCAGTTTGGACAGGGCAGAGACCCAGTACTTC. As protein: CASSLDRAETQYF.

The chain links TRBV7-9 to TRBJ2-1; possibly TRBD1 for D (6 bases). V lost 4 bases and J 2 bases, leaving 15 bases between the germline ends. The CDR3 loop spans 16 amino acids. Germline CDR1 is SEHNR and CDR2 is FQNEAQ (reference sequence). The DNA for the CDR3 is TGTGCCAGCAGCTCAAACCCCGCAGGGGCCTACAATGAGCAGTTCTTC. This translates into CASSSNPAGAYNEQFF. Using reference TRBV7-9 and TRBJ2-1 for the parts outside the CDR3, the full variable domain is DTGVSQNPRHKITKRGQNVTFRCDPISEHNRLYWYRQTLGQGPEFLTYFQNEAQLEKSRLLSDRFSAERPKGSFSTLEIQRTEQGDSAMYLCASSSNPAGAYNEQFFGPGTRLTVL.

This clone was detected once. The chain links TRBV29-1 to TRBJ1-2; the D is unclear. Trimming took 7 bases from V and 6 from J, leaving 12 bases between them. Per the germline V gene, CDR1 is SQVTM and CDR2 is ANQGSEA. The CDR3 is 11 residues long. The CDR3 DNA is TGCAGCGGGACGGGCGGGGATGGCTACACCTTC. It codes for CSGTGGDGYTF.

V is TRBV19 and J is TRBJ2-2; D might be TRBD1 (6 bases). The ends were cut back, 1 base at V and 6 bases at J, with 15 bases in the middle. CDR1 LNHDA and CDR2 SQIVND come from the germline V gene (reference sequence). The CDR3 is 16 residues long. The CDR3 sequence: CASSIGSDRYAGELFF. In DNA form, the CDR3 reads TGTGCCAGTAGTATAGGGTCCGACAGGTACGCCGGGGAGCTGTTTTTT.

The rearrangement links TRBV24-1 to TRBJ1-5; 8 bases map to TRBD1. The J segment lost 8 bases and the V segment lost 9 bases, leaving 11 bases of the junction unmatched. Per germline, CDR1 KGHDR and CDR2 SFDVKD. The CDR3 sequence is 14 residues long. The CDR3 DNA is TGTGCCACCTCCGACCGGACAGGGCGAAAGCCCCAGCATTTT. It encodes CATSDRTGRKPQHF.

V gene TRBV11-2 combines with J gene TRBJ2-7; maybe TRBD1 (6 bases). The germline V gene encodes CDR1 SGHAT and CDR2 FQNNGV. V was clipped by 0 bases and J by 6 bases, with 12 bases between them. The CDR3 extends over 14 amino acids. This CDR3 reads CASSLEVGGAEQYF. The CDR3 DNA reads TGTGCCAGCAGCTTAGAGGTAGGGGGTGCCGAGCAGTACTTC.

The V and J genes are TRBV28 and TRBJ1-2; TRBD1 matches 8 bases. Germline V lookup: CDR1 MDHEN, CDR2 SYDVKM. CDR3 length equals 17 residues. The V and J ends lost 3 bases and 3 bases, in that order; junction bases with no gene match: 12. CDR3: CASSLPPPGQDHYGYTF. CDR3 coding DNA: TGTGCCAGCAGTTTGCCTCCACCGGGACAGGACCACTATGGCTACACCTTC.

The chain has TRBV30 and TRBJ1-5; 7 nucleotides align to TRBD1. The CDR3 is 15 residues long. The V gene end was trimmed by 2 bases and the J gene end by 4 bases; junction bases not matched to a gene: 8. CDR1 is GTSNPN and CDR2 is SVGIG in the germline V gene (reference sequence). The chain's CDR3 is CAWSRGTALNQPQHF. The CDR3 DNA follows: TGTGCCTGGAGTCGCGGGACAGCTTTAAATCAGCCCCAGCATTTT.

The J gene is TRBJ1-6, the V gene TRBV10-1; tentatively, D is TRBD1 (6 bases). CDR3 size: 13 residues. CDR1 and CDR2 (germline): WNHNN, SYGVQD (reference sequence). V dropped 11 bases and J dropped 12 bases, with 20 bases sitting between them. CDR3 loop: CAQTGGGGRPLHF. In nucleotides, the CDR3 is TGCGCCCAGACAGGCGGGGGGGGCCGACCCCTCCACTTT.

This sequence joins TRBV15 and TRBJ1-1, with a weak D call TRBD1 (5 bases). V lost 8 bases and J 4 bases, leaving 14 bases between the germline ends. The germline V gene encodes CDR1 LNHNV and CDR2 YYDKDF (reference sequence). The CDR3 length is 13 residues. The CDR3 nucleotides read TGTGCCACCGTTGGCATTCAGGGCACTGAAGCTTTCTTT. This codes for CATVGIQGTEAFF.

The CDR3 reads CASSRLYEKLFF. CDR3 coding DNA: TGTGCCAGCAGCCGACTCTATGAAAAACTGTTTTTT. V and J are TRBV11-2 and TRBJ1-4; D is uncertain. Germline V gene lookup returns CDR1 SGHAT and CDR2 FQNNGV. Trimming shortened V by 5 bases and J by 6 bases, and 7 bases separated the two germline ends. This CDR3 spans 12 amino acids.

This clone appeared a single time. J is TRBJ1-2 and V is TRBV6-5; possible D gene TRBD1, 5 bases. The CDR3 totals 13 residues. The V end was cut by 6 bases, the J end by 8 bases, with 16 bases between. Per the germline V gene, CDR1 is MNHEY and CDR2 is SVGAGI. The CDR3 here is CASRPIGGKGYTF. DNA for the CDR3: TGTGCCAGCAGACCCATCGGGGGGAAGGGCTACACCTTC.

The V gene is TRBV6-1, the J gene TRBJ1-2; D not certain. Germline assignment: CDR1 MNHNS and CDR2 SASEGT. The CDR3 consists of 13 residues. The V gene lost 3 bases and the J gene lost 8 bases, with 13 bases spanning the gap. CDR3 in amino acids: CASSEARDLGYTF. The CDR3 coding sequence is TGTGCCAGCAGTGAGGCACGGGATTTGGGCTACACCTTC.